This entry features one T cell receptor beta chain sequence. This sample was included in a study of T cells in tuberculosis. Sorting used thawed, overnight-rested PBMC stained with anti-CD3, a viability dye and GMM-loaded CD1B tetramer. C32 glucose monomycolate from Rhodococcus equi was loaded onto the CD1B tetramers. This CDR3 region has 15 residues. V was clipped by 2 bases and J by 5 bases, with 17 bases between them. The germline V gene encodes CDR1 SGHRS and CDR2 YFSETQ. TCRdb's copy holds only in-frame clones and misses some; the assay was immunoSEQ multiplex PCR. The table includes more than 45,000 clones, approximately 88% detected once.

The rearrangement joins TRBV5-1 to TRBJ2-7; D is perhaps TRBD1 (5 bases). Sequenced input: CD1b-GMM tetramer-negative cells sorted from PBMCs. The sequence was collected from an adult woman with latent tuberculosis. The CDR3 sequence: CASSLIGPGSDEQYF. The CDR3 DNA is TGCGCCAGCAGCTTAATCGGGCCAGGGTCTGACGAGCAGTACTTC.